This TCR beta chain originates from a study of blood T cell repertoires in COVID-19. Turning to the study itself: Acute-phase and convalescent COVID-19 samples originated in the United States, Italy and Spain. T cells, B-cell-depleted T cells, or PBMCs supplied cDNA or gDNA.

Clones were sequenced by immunoSEQ multiplex PCR, and TCRdb holds only the in-frame ones, with some missing. This table holds roughly 29,000 clones, 87% found once. Trimming cost V 5 bases and J 8 bases; bases outside gene matches: 4. The CDR3 has 14 amino acids. Germline V gene data show CDR1 as SGHRS and CDR2 as YFSETQ. This TCR was sampled from a human donor in a cohort sampled during active COVID-19. Specimen: peripheral blood. The chain is built from TRBV5-1 and TRBJ1-4; 12 bases line up with TRBD1. The CDR3: CASSPGTGGEKLFF. The CDR3 bases are TGCGCCAGCAGTCCCGGGACAGGGGGCGAAAAACTGTTTTTT.